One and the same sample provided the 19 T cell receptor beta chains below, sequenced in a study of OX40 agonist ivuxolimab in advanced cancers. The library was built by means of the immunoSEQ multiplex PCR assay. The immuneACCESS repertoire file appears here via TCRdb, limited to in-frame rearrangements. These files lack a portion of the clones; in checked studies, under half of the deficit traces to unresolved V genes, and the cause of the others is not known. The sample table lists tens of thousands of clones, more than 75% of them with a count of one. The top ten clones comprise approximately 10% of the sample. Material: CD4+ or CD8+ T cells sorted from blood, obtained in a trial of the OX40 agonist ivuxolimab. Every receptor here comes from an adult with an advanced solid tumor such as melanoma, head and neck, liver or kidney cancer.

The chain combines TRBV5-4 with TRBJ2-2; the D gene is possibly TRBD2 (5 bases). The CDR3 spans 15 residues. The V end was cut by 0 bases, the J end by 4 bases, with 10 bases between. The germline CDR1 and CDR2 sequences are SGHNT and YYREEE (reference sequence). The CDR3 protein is CASSLGGSGTGELFF. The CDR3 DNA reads TGTGCCAGCAGCTTGGGAGGGAGTGGCACCGGGGAGCTGTTTTTT.

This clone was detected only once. CDR3 region: CASSYSAGNTEAFF. The CDR3 DNA sequence: TGTGCCAGCAGTTACTCCGCGGGGAACACTGAAGCTTTCTTT. The V call is TRBV6-5, the J call TRBJ1-1; D gene unclear. From germline, CDR1 is MNHEY and CDR2 SVGAGI. Trimming stripped 0 bases from V and 1 base from J, with 6 bases between. The CDR3 runs to 14 residues.

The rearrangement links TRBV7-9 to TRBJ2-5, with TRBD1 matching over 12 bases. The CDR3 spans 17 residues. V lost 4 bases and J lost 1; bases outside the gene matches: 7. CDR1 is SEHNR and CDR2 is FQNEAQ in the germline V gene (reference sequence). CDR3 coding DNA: TGTGCCAGCAGCTCCCCGGGACAGGGGGCGCCCCAAGAGACCCAGTACTTC. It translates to CASSSPGQGAPQETQYF. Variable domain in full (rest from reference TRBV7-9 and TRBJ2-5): DTGVSQNPRHKITKRGQNVTFRCDPISEHNRLYWYRQTLGQGPEFLTYFQNEAQLEKSRLLSDRFSAERPKGSFSTLEIQRTEQGDSAMYLCASSSPGQGAPQETQYFGPGTRLLVL.

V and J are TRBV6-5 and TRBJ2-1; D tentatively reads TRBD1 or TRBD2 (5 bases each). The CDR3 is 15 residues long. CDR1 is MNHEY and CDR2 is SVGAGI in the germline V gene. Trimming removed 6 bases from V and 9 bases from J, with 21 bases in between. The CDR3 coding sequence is TGTGCCAGCAGGACCGGGACCGCCGACACTGGTGAGCAGTTCTTC. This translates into CASRTGTADTGEQFF.

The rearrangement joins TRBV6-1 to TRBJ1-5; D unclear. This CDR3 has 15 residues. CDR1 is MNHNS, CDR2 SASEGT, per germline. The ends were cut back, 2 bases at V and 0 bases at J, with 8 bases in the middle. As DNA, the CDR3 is TGTGCCAGCAGTGAAACAGTCTATAGCAATCAGCCCCAGCATTTT. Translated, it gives CASSETVYSNQPQHF.

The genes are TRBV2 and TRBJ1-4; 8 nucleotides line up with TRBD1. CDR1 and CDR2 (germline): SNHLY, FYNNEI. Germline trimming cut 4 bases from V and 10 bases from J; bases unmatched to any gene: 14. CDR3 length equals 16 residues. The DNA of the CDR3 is TGTGCCAGCAGTGGCATCGATCAGGGGGCCAAAGGAAAACTGTTTTTT. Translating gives CASSGIDQGAKGKLFF.

The CDR3 is CSALGGQSYEQYF. DNA of the CDR3: TGCAGCGCGCTTGGTGGACAATCCTACGAGCAGTACTTC. The chain has TRBV29-1 and TRBJ2-7; D might be TRBD1 (5 bases). V lost 7 bases and J lost 1, with 14 bases in between. The CDR3 has 13 residues. Germline-derived CDR1 and CDR2 are SQVTM and ANQGSEA.

The CDR3 loop is CASRGNQPQHF. CDR3 coding DNA: TGTGCCAGCAGGGGGAATCAGCCCCAGCATTTT. The chain couples TRBV6-1 to TRBJ1-5, with D uncertain. This CDR3 region has 11 residues. V was pared by 6 bases and J by 4 bases, with 4 bases between. Germline CDR1 reads MNHNS; CDR2 reads SASEGT.

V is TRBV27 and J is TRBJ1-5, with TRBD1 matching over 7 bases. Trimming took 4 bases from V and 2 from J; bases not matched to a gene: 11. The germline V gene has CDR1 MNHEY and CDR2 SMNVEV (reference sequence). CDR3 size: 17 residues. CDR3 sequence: CASSSSPTGRGNQPQHF. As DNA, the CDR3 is TGTGCCAGCAGTTCCTCGCCGACAGGGAGGGGCAATCAGCCCCAGCATTTT.

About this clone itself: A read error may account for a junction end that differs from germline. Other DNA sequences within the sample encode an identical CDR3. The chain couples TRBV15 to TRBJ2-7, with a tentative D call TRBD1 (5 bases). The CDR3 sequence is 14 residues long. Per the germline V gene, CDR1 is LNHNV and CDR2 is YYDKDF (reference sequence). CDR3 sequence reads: CATSRVVDSYEQYF. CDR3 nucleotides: TGTGCTACCAGCAGGGTTGTTGACAGCTACGAGCAGTACTTC.

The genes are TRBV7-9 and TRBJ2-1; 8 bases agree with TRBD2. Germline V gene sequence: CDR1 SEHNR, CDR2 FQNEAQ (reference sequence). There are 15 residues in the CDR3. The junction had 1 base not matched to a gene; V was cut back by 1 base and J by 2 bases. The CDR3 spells CASSLVTSAYNEQFF. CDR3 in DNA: TGTGCCAGCAGCTTAGTGACTAGCGCCTACAATGAGCAGTTCTTC.

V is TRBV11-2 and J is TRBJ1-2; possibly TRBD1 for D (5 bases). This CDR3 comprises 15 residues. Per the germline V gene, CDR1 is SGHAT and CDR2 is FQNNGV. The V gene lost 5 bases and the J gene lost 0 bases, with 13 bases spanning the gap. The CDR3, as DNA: TGTGCCAGCAGCGACGGGGCTTTAGCTAACTATGGCTACACCTTC. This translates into CASSDGALANYGYTF.

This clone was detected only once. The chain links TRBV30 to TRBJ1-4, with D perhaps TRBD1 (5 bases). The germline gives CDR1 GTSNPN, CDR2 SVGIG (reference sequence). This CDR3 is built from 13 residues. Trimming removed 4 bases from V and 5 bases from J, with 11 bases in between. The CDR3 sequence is CAWNSGINEKLFF. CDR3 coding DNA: TGTGCCTGGAATTCAGGGATAAATGAAAAACTGTTTTTT.

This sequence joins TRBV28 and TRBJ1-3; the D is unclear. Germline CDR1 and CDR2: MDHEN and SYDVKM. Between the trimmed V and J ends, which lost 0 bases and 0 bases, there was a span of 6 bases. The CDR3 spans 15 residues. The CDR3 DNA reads TGTGCCAGCAGTTTATGGGAAGGCTCTGGAAACACCATATATTTT. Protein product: CASSLWEGSGNTIYF.

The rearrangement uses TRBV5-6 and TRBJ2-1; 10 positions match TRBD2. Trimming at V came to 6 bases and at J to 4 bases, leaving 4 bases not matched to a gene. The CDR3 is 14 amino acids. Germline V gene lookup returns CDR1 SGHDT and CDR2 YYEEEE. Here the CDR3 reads CASNSAGGYNEQFF. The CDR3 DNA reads TGTGCCAGCAACTCAGCGGGGGGGTACAATGAGCAGTTCTTC. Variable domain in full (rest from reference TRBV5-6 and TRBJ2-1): DAGVTQSPTHLIKTRGQQVTLRCSPKSGHDTVSWYQQALGQGPQFIFQYYEEEERQRGNFPDRFSGHQFPNYSSELNVNALLLGDSALYLCASNSAGGYNEQFFGPGTRLTVL.

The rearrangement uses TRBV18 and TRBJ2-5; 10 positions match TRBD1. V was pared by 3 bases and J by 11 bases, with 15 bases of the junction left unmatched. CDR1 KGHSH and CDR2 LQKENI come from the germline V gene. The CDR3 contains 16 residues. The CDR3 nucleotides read TGTGCCAGCTCACCCACCCGACAGGGGGCACTTGAGGAGCAGTACTTC. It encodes CASSPTRQGALEEQYF.

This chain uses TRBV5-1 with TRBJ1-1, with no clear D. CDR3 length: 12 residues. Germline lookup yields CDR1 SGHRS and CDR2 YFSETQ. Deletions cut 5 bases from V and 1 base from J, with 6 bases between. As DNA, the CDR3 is TGCGCCAGCAGAGACGGGAACACTGAAGCTTTCTTT. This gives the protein CASRDGNTEAFF.

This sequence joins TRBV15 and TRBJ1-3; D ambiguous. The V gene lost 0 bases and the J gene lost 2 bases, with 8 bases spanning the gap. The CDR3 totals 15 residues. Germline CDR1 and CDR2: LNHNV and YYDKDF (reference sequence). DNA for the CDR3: TGTGCCACCAGCAGAGATGGCGCAGCTGGAAACACCATATATTTT. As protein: CATSRDGAAGNTIYF.

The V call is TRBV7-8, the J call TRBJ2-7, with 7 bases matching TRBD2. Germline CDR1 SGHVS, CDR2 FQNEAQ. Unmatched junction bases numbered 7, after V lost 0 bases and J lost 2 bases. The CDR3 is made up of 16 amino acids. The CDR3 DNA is TGTGCCAGCAGCTTAGCGCCGGCTAGCGGCCCCTACGAGCAGTACTTC. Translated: CASSLAPASGPYEQYF.